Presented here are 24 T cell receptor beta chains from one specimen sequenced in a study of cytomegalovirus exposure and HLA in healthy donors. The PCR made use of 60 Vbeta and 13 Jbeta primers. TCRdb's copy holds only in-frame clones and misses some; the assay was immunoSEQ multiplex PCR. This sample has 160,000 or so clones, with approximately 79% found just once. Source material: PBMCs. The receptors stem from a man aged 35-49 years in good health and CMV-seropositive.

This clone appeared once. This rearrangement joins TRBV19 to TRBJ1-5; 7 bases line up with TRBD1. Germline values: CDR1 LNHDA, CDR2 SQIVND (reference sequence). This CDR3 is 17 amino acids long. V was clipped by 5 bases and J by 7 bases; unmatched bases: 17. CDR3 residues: CASSATGAAGGGQPQHF. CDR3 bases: TGTGCCAGTAGTGCTACAGGGGCCGCAGGAGGCGGGCAGCCCCAGCATTTT.

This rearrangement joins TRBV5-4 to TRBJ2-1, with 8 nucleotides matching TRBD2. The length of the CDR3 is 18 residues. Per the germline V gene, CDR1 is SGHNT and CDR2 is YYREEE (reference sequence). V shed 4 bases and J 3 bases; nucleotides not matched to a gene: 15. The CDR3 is CASSPGGEGGYIYNEQFF. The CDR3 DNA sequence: TGTGCCAGCAGCCCCGGGGGGGAGGGAGGGTATATCTACAATGAGCAGTTCTTC.

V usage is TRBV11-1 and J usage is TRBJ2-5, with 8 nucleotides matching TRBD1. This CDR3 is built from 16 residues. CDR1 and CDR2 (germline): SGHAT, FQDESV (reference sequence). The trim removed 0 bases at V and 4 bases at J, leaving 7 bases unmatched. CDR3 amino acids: CASSLALGQGGETQYF. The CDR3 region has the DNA TGTGCCAGCAGCTTAGCTCTAGGACAGGGAGGAGAGACCCAGTACTTC.

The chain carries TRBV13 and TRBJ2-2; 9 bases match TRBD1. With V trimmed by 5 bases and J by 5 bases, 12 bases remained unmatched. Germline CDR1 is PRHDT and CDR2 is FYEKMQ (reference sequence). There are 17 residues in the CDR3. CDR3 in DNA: TGTGCCAGCAGCGGGACAGGGTCCTCTCGGTGGACCGGGGAGCTGTTTTTT. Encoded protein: CASSGTGSSRWTGELFF.

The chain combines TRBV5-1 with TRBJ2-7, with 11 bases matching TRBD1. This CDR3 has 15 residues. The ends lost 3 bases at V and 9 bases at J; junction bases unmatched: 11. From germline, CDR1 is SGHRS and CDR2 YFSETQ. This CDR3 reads CASSWGQGGRHGQYF. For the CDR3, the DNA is TGCGCCAGCAGCTGGGGACAGGGGGGACGCCACGGGCAGTACTTC.

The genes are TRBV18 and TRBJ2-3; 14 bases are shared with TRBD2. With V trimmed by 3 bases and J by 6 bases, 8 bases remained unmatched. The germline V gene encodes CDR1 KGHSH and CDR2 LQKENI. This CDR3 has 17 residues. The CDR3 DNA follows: TGTGCCAGCTCACCTCGAGGACTAGCGGGAGGTGTGGATACGCAGTATTTT. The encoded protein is CASSPRGLAGGVDTQYF.

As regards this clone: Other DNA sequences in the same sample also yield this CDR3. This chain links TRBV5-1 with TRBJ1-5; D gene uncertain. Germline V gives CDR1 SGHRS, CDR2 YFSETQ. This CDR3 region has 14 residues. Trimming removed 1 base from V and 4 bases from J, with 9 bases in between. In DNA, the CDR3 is TGCGCCAGCAGCTTGTCAGGAGGAAATCAGCCCCAGCATTTT. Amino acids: CASSLSGGNQPQHF.

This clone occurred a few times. Written as DNA, the CDR3 is TGCGCCAGCAGCGAGACCTCGGGGACTGAAGCTTTCTTT. This translates into CASSETSGTEAFF. The V call is TRBV4-1, the J call TRBJ1-1; D gene ambiguous. V was pared by 5 bases and J by 5 bases, with 12 bases between. The CDR3 has 13 amino acids. CDR1 is MGHRA and CDR2 is YSYEKL in the germline V gene.

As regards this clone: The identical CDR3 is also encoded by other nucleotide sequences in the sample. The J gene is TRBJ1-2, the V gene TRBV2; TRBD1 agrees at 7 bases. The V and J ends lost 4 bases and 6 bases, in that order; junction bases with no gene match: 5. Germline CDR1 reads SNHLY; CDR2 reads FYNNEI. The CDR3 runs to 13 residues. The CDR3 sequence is CASSARTGDGYTF. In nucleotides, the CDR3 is TGTGCCAGCAGTGCTCGGACAGGCGATGGCTACACCTTC.

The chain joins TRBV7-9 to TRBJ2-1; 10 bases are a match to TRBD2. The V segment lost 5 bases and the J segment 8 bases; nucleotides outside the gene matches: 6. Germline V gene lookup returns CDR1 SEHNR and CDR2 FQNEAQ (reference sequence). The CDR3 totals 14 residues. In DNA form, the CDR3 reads TGTGCCAGCAGCCAACCTAGCGGGAGCGATGAGCAGTTCTTC. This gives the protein CASSQPSGSDEQFF.

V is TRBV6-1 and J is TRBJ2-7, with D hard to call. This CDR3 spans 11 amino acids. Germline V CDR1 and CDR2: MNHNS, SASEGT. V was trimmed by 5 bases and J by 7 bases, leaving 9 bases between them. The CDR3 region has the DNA TGTGCCAGCAGTTCCCTCCTGGAGCAGTACTTC. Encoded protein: CASSSLLEQYF.

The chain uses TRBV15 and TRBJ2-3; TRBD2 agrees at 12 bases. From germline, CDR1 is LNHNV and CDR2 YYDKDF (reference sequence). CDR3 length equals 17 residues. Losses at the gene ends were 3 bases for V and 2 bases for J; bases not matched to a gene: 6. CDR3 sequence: CATSRQRTSGITDTQYF. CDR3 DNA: TGTGCCACCAGCAGGCAACGGACTAGCGGGATCACAGATACGCAGTATTTT.

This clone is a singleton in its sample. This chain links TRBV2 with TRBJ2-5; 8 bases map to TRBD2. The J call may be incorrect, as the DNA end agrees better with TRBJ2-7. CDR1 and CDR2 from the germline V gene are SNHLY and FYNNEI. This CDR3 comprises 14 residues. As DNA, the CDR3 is TGTGCCAGCAGTGGGAGGACTAGCTACTACGAGCAGTACTTC. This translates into CASSGRTSYYEQYF.

CDR3 in DNA: TGTGCCAGCAGCCAAGGACAGGGTGGTCAGCCCCAGCATTTT. Its translation: CASSQGQGGQPQHF. V and J are TRBV11-2 and TRBJ1-5; 8 bases are shared with TRBD1. Germline V CDR1 and CDR2: SGHAT, FQNNGV. The ends lost 5 bases at V and 6 bases at J; junction bases unmatched: 6. The CDR3 is 14 amino acids. Using reference TRBV11-2 and TRBJ1-5 for the parts outside the CDR3, the full variable domain is EAGVAQSPRYKIIEKRQSVAFWCNPISGHATLYWYQQILGQGPKLLIQFQNNGVVDDSQLPKDRFSAERLKGVDSTLKIQPAKLEDSAVYLCASSQGQGGQPQHFGDGTRLSIL.

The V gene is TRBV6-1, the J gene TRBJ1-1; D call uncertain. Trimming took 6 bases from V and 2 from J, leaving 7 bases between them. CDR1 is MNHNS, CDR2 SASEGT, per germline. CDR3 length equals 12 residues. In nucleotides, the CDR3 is TGTGCCAGCAGCCGACATAACACTGAAGCTTTCTTT. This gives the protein CASSRHNTEAFF.

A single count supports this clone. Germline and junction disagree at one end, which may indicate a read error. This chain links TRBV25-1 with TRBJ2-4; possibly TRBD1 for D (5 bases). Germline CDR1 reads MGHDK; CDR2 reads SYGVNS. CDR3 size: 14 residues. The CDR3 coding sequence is TGTGCCAGCAGTGAGGGCGCAGGGTTAAACAGTCAGTACTTC. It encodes CASSEGAGLNSQYF.

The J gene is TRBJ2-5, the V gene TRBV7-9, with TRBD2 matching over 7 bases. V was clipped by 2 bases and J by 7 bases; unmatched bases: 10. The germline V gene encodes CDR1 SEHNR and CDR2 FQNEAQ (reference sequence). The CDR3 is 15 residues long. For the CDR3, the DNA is TGTGCCAGCAGCTTAACTAGCGCCCAAGTGTTGACCCAGTACTTC. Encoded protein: CASSLTSAQVLTQYF. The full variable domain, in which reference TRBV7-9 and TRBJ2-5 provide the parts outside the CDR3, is DTGVSQNPRHKITKRGQNVTFRCDPISEHNRLYWYRQTLGQGPEFLTYFQNEAQLEKSRLLSDRFSAERPKGSFSTLEIQRTEQGDSAMYLCASSLTSAQVLTQYFGPGTRLLVL.

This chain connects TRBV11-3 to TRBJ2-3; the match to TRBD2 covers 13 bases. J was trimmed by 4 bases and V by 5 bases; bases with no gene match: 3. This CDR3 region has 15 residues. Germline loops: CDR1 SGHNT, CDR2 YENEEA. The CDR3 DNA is TGTGCCAGCAGCGCTGGACTAGCGGGAGCAGATACGCAGTATTTT. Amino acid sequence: CASSAGLAGADTQYF.

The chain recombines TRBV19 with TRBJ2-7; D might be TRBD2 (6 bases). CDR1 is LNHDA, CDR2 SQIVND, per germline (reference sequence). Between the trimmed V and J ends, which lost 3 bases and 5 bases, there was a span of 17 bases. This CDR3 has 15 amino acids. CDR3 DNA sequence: TGTGCCAGTAGTATTAGGGACTGGCTTTCCCACGAGCAGTACTTC. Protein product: CASSIRDWLSHEQYF.

CDR3 nucleotides: TGTGCCAGCAGCTTCTCCCCGGGTTTTCCGCGTGAAGAGCAGTACTTC. Translating gives CASSFSPGFPREEQYF. This chain links TRBV7-8 with TRBJ2-7, with no clear D. Germline-derived CDR1 and CDR2 are SGHVS and FQNEAQ. The CDR3 has 16 residues. Between the trimmed V and J ends, which lost 3 bases and 7 bases, there was a span of 22 bases.

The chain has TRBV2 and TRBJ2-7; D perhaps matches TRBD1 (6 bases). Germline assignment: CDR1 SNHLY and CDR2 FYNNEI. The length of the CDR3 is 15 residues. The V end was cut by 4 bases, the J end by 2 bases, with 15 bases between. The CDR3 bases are TGTGCCAGCAGTGGAATGGCAGGGGCACCCTACGAGCAGTACTTC. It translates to CASSGMAGAPYEQYF. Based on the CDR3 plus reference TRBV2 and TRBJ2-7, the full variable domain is EPEVTQTPSHQVTQMGQEVILRCVPISNHLYFYWYRQILGQKVEFLVSFYNNEISEKSEIFDDQFSVERPDGSNFTLKIRSTKLEDSAMYFCASSGMAGAPYEQYFGPGTRLTVT.

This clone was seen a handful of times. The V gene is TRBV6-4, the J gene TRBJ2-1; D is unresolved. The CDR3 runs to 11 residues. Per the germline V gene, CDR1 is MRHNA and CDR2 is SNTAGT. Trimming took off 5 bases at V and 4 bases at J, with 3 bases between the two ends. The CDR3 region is CASSTYNEQFF. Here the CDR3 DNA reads TGTGCCAGCAGTACTTACAATGAGCAGTTCTTC.

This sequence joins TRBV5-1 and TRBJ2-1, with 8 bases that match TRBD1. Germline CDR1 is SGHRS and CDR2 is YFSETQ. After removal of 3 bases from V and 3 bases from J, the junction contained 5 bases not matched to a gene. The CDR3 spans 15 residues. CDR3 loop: CASSSPGQDYNEQFF. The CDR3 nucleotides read TGCGCCAGCAGCTCTCCGGGACAGGACTACAATGAGCAGTTCTTC.

CDR3 nucleotides: TGCGCCAGCAGCCAAGATCCGGGTAATCAGGGGGGCAGCACCGGGGAGCTGTTTTTT. It specifies CASSQDPGNQGGSTGELFF. The chain combines TRBV4-1 with TRBJ2-2; maybe TRBD1 (7 bases). Germline V gene data show CDR1 as MGHRA and CDR2 as YSYEKL. CDR3 size: 19 residues. V dropped 0 bases and J dropped 4 bases, with 21 bases sitting between them.